This T cell receptor beta chain was sequenced in a study of shared clonotypes between healthy human individuals. Study-level results: Few donors restricted represented genetic and exposure-history diversity.

Per germline, CDR1 MNHNS and CDR2 SASEGT. V lost 6 bases to trimming and J lost 7 bases, with 12 bases between them. CDR3 length: 13 amino acids. As for this clone: Antigen unknown.

Here immunoSEQ multiplex PCR was the method, and the copy in TCRdb shows in-frame clones only, minus some. This repertoire shows around 1.1 million clones, 70% to 85% found once; its top ten account for about 0.94%. The sequencing input was memory CD4+ T cells from PBMCs. Indicated subset: CD45RA-negative fraction. The chain carries TRBV6-1 and TRBJ2-2; D perhaps matches TRBD2 (5 bases). This clonotype was obtained from a man between 18 and 35 years old in good health. Some clones in this sample may be carry-over from other donors' samples. CDR3 coding DNA: TGTGCCAGCAGCCCGGACTGGAGCGGGGAGCTGTTTTTT. Translating gives CASSPDWSGELFF.